These T cell receptor beta chains were read from a single sample in a study of cytomegalovirus exposure and HLA in healthy donors. The assay was immunoSEQ multiplex PCR, and TCRdb's table has in-frame clones only and misses some. The table has 180,000 or so clones, 60% to 85% seen once. The sequencing sample was made of PBMCs. These receptors were obtained from a male donor in good health and CMV-seronegative. Both conserved end residues are part of each CDR3. A D gene is named only where the DNA matches it firmly. Expanded clones get a size class; other rows say once, few or many, or leave the size out.

CDR3	DNA	size	D	V	J
CASSLIGAVVNEQYF	TGTGCCAGCAGTTTAATAGGGGCAGTGGTGAACGAGCAGTACTTC	NA	NA	TRBV27	TRBJ2-7
CASSLGQGGETQYF	TGCGCCAGCAGCTTGGGACAGGGGGGGGAGACCCAGTACTTC	once	TRBD1	TRBV5-1	TRBJ2-5
CASSLTASYNSPLHF	TGTGCCAGCAGCTTGACCGCGTCGTATAATTCACCCCTCCACTTT	NA	NA	TRBV5-4	TRBJ1-6
CASSYSAEAGGAPRYF	TGTGCCAGCAGTTACTCGGCGGAAGCGGGGGGAGCCCCGCGGTATTTT	NA	TRBD2	TRBV6-5	TRBJ2-3
CASSYQTGAANYGYTF	TGTGCCAGCAGTTACCAGACAGGGGCCGCTAACTATGGCTACACCTTC	NA	TRBD1	TRBV6-5	TRBJ1-2
CASRLAPGLNQPQHF	TGTGCCAGTAGATTGGCGCCAGGGTTGAATCAGCCCCAGCATTTT	NA	NA	TRBV19	TRBJ1-5
CASSFSSNQPQHF	TGTGCCAGCAGTTTTTCTTCCAATCAGCCCCAGCATTTT	NA	NA	TRBV28	TRBJ1-5
CASSLAQGANTEAFF	TGTGCCAGCTCACTCGCACAGGGGGCGAACACTGAAGCTTTCTTT	few	TRBD1	TRBV18	TRBJ1-1
CAISELQGAGEAFF	TGTGCCATCAGTGAGTTACAGGGGGCCGGTGAAGCTTTCTTT	NA	TRBD1	TRBV10-3	TRBJ1-1
CASSWGAGRGYTF	TGTGCCAGCAGTTGGGGTGCAGGGAGGGGCTACACCTTC	NA	NA	TRBV6-5	TRBJ1-2
CACLDNEQFF	TGTGCCTGTCTCGACAATGAGCAGTTCTTC	NA	NA	TRBV30	TRBJ2-1
CASSHETGEYYGYTF	TGTGCCAGCAGCCACGAGACAGGGGAGTACTATGGCTACACCTTC	NA	TRBD1	TRBV2	TRBJ1-2
CASSPGLAGYEQYF	TGTGCCAGCAGCCCGGGACTAGCGGGATACGAGCAGTACTTC	NA	TRBD2	TRBV7-9	TRBJ2-7
CAWSQSGGSYNEQFF	TGTGCCTGGAGTCAAAGCGGGGGATCCTACAATGAGCAGTTCTTC	few	TRBD2	TRBV30	TRBJ2-1
CAWSTVRDSPLHF	TGTGCCTGGTCGACAGTACGTGATTCACCCCTCCACTTT	NA	NA	TRBV30	TRBJ1-6
CASSQGYTKQFF	TGTGCCAGCAGCCAAGGGTACACAAAGCAGTTCTTC	NA	NA	TRBV14	TRBJ2-1
CASTMRGQYHEQFF	TGTGCCAGCACCATGAGAGGGCAGTATCATGAGCAGTTCTTC	NA	NA	TRBV28	TRBJ2-1
CASSSLPGQSNTEAFF	TGTGCCAGCAGTTCCCTCCCGGGACAGTCGAACACTGAAGCTTTCTTT	NA	TRBD1	TRBV6-5	TRBJ1-1
CASSNGVLDGYTF	TGTGCCAGTAGTAACGGGGTCCTAGATGGCTACACCTTC	NA	NA	TRBV19	TRBJ1-2
CASSTLEGYEQYF	TGTGCCAGTAGTACTCTGGAGGGATACGAGCAGTACTTC	once	NA	TRBV19	TRBJ2-7
CASSLIGTSANEQFF	TGTGCCAGCAGCTTAATCGGGACTAGCGCCAATGAGCAGTTCTTC	few	TRBD2	TRBV7-9	TRBJ2-1
CATRLGGGQPQHF	TGTGCCACCAGACTAGGGGGGGGACAGCCCCAGCATTTT	NA	NA	TRBV6-6	TRBJ1-5
CASQGGGQGAPYGYTF	TGTGCCAGCCAAGGCGGTGGACAGGGGGCTCCCTATGGCTACACCTTC	NA	TRBD1	TRBV28	TRBJ1-2
CASSSVQGLTYEQYF	TGTGCCAGCAGTTCGGTCCAGGGGTTGACCTACGAGCAGTACTTC	NA	NA	TRBV28	TRBJ2-7
CATSLDRVEQPQHF	TGTGCCACCAGCCTTGACAGGGTAGAACAGCCCCAGCATTTT	once	TRBD1	TRBV15	TRBJ1-5
CASSYYFNQPQHF	TGTGCCAGCAGTTACTACTTTAATCAGCCCCAGCATTTT	NA	NA	TRBV6-6	TRBJ1-5
CASSRTGDDEQYF	TGTGCCAGCAGCAGGACAGGGGACGACGAGCAGTACTTC	once	TRBD1	TRBV6-5	TRBJ2-7
CASEDGANVLTF	TGTGCCAGCGAGGATGGGGCCAACGTCCTGACTTTC	NA	NA	TRBV28	TRBJ2-6
CASGPPLRHYGYTF	TGTGCTAGTGGTCCCCCGTTGAGGCACTATGGCTACACCTTC	NA	NA	TRBV12-5	TRBJ1-2
CAIRPSGTGGNTIYF	TGTGCCATCAGACCCTCCGGGACAGGTGGAAACACCATATATTTT	NA	TRBD1	TRBV10-3	TRBJ1-3
CAWTSGFNQPQHF	TGTGCCTGGACTTCAGGCTTCAATCAGCCCCAGCATTTT	NA	NA	TRBV30	TRBJ1-5
CASSPGLAGGRRTGELFF	TGTGCCAGCAGCCCTGGACTAGCGGGAGGGCGAAGGACCGGGGAGCTGTTTTTT	NA	TRBD2	TRBV7-3	TRBJ2-2
CASSLTQNRVAYEQYF	TGTGCCAGCAGTCTCACACAAAACAGGGTCGCCTACGAGCAGTACTTC	NA	NA	TRBV6-6	TRBJ2-7
CASGLETVQHEQFF	TGTGCTAGTGGTTTGGAGACTGTGCAACATGAGCAGTTCTTC	NA	NA	TRBV12-5	TRBJ2-1
CASPGSAEMTDTQYF	TGTGCCAGCCCGGGGAGCGCGGAGATGACAGATACGCAGTATTTT	NA	NA	TRBV6-5	TRBJ2-3
CASSYLQPTSTDTQYF	TGTGCCAGCAGTTACCTCCAACCGACTAGCACAGATACGCAGTATTTT	NA	NA	TRBV6-6	TRBJ2-3
CASTRADSERGYTF	TGTGCCAGCACCCGTGCAGACAGCGAGCGTGGCTACACCTTC	NA	NA	TRBV6-6	TRBJ1-2
CASSFFGANTGELFF	TGTGCCAGCAGCTTTTTCGGGGCGAACACCGGGGAGCTGTTTTTT	NA	NA	TRBV11-2	TRBJ2-2
CASSPTGMGTEAFF	TGTGCCAGCAGCCCCACGGGGATGGGTACTGAAGCTTTCTTT	NA	NA	TRBV27	TRBJ1-1
CASSPQGPGTGNGYTF	TGTGCCAGCAGTCCACAAGGACCCGGGACAGGGAATGGCTACACCTTC	NA	TRBD1	TRBV27	TRBJ1-2
CASSSRAGAGAGETQYF	TGTGCCAGCAGCTCCCGGGCTGGGGCGGGAGCTGGGGAGACCCAGTACTTC	NA	TRBD2	TRBV13	TRBJ2-5
CASLKERTGGSETQYF	TGTGCCAGCCTCAAGGAGCGGACAGGGGGATCAGAGACCCAGTACTTC	NA	TRBD1	TRBV28	TRBJ2-5
CAWSGTRLAKNIQYF	TGTGCCTGGAGTGGGACTAGACTAGCCAAAAACATTCAGTACTTC	few	TRBD2	TRBV30	TRBJ2-4
CASSERDSSNQPQHF	TGTGCCAGCAGTGAACGAGACAGTAGCAATCAGCCCCAGCATTTT	NA	NA	TRBV6-1	TRBJ1-5
CASSLVAPSYNEQFF	TGTGCCAGCAGCTTAGTAGCACCCTCCTACAATGAGCAGTTCTTC	once	NA	TRBV7-9	TRBJ2-1
CASSYSSGNNYGYTF	TGTGCCAGCAGTTACTCGTCAGGAAATAACTATGGCTACACCTTC	NA	NA	TRBV6-6	TRBJ1-2
CASSSERETSYNEQFF	TGTGCCAGCAGTTCCGAGCGGGAGACCTCCTACAATGAGCAGTTCTTC	NA	TRBD2	TRBV28	TRBJ2-1
CASSYSALAEAFF	TGTGCCAGCAGTTACTCGGCCCTAGCCGAAGCTTTCTTT	NA	NA	TRBV6-5	TRBJ1-1
CASQAGRSYEQYF	TGTGCCAGCCAGGCCGGGAGGAGCTACGAGCAGTACTTC	few	TRBD2	TRBV6-5	TRBJ2-7
CASTPGRGGQETQYF	TGTGCCAGCACCCCCGGACGGGGGGGACAAGAGACCCAGTACTTC	NA	TRBD2	TRBV7-9	TRBJ2-5
CASSLVVGEQYF	TGCGCCAGCAGCTTGGTTGTCGGGGAGCAGTACTTC	NA	NA	TRBV5-1	TRBJ2-7
CASSLDNKARQPQHF	TGTGCCAGCTCTCTTGACAATAAAGCACGTCAGCCCCAGCATTTT	NA	NA	TRBV18	TRBJ1-5
CASSFRGITEAFF	TGTGCCAGCAGCTTCAGGGGAATCACTGAAGCTTTCTTT	NA	NA	TRBV7-2	TRBJ1-1